These 7 T cell receptor beta chains were sequenced from one sample in a study of T cell responses to AZD1222 COVID-19 vaccine (dated by TCRdb to about 2021). The time point label, as the study defines it: baseline before first vaccination. To prepare the library, the immunoSEQ multiplex PCR assay was applied. Held by TCRdb, this immuneACCESS table contains in-frame sequences only and omits some clones. Under half of the omission traces to an unresolved V gene where checked; the cause of the rest is unknown. The sample table records around 180,000 clones; about 91% of these occur just once. Approximately 0.49% of the sample lies in the top ten. Here the sequenced sample was peripheral blood, taken on day 0 of AZD1222 vaccination. The receptors here all came from an adult in good health.

This clone has only a few counts. DNA for the CDR3: TGTGCCAGCAGTTACGAGGCAGGGCTTACTGAAGCTTTCTTT. The encoded protein is CASSYEAGLTEAFF. The chain is built from TRBV6-5 and TRBJ1-1; possibly TRBD1 for D (5 bases). V was shortened by 2 bases and J by 5 bases, with 12 bases between the two germline ends. This CDR3 spans 14 amino acids. CDR1 MNHEY and CDR2 SVGAGI come from the germline V gene.

J is TRBJ1-3 and V is TRBV5-4; TRBD1 matches 8 bases. This CDR3 region has 16 residues. The germline V gene has CDR1 SGHNT and CDR2 YYREEE (reference sequence). V lost 4 bases and J lost 4; bases outside the gene matches: 10. CDR3 nucleotide sequence: TGTGCCAGCAGCCCTGACAGGGGAGTCTCCGGAAACACCATATATTTT. Protein: CASSPDRGVSGNTIYF.

The chain carries TRBV19 and TRBJ1-6, with D unresolved. This CDR3 is 15 amino acids long. Trimming left V 6 bases short and J 6 bases short, with 15 bases between. From germline, CDR1 is LNHDA and CDR2 SQIVND (reference sequence). Written as DNA, the CDR3 is TGTGCCAGTAGCACAGACCCGGCCGTTAATTCACCCCTCCACTTT. Amino acid sequence: CASSTDPAVNSPLHF.

The chain recombines TRBV6-2 or TRBV6-3 with TRBJ2-1; D possibly corresponds to TRBD1 (6 bases). Trimming pared 6 bases from V and 15 bases from J, leaving 15 bases between. Germline CDR1 and CDR2: MNHEY and SVGEGT. The CDR3 length is 11 residues. The chain's CDR3 is CASSPGQQLFF. The CDR3, as DNA: TGTGCCAGCAGCCCCGGACAGCAATTGTTCTTC.

The CDR3 region has the DNA TGTGCCAGCAGCTCAAAGACAGTCCCGGGGCAGCCCCAGCATTTT. This translates into CASSSKTVPGQPQHF. This chain uses TRBV7-2 with TRBJ1-5; D perhaps matches TRBD1 (5 bases). Trimming took off 4 bases at V and 7 bases at J, with 17 bases between the two ends. The CDR3 is 15 residues long. Per the germline V gene, CDR1 is SGHTA and CDR2 is FQGNSA.

The chain uses TRBV4-3 and TRBJ1-2, with 9 bases aligning to TRBD1. The CDR3 is made up of 15 amino acids. The germline CDR1 and CDR2 sequences are LGHNA and YSLEER. Trimming cost V 0 bases and J 7 bases; bases outside gene matches: 6. Here the CDR3 reads CASSQDPGQGGGYTF. The CDR3 DNA is TGCGCCAGCAGCCAAGATCCGGGACAGGGTGGTGGCTACACCTTC.

The chain recombines TRBV24-1 with TRBJ2-3; 7 bases line up with TRBD2. The CDR3 runs 16 residues. Trimming took 1 base from V and 0 from J; bases not matched to a gene: 3. Germline V gene lookup returns CDR1 KGHDR and CDR2 SFDVKD. In DNA form, the CDR3 reads TGTGCCACCAGTGATTTAGGGCGGGAGAGCACAGATACGCAGTATTTT. Encoded protein: CATSDLGRESTDTQYF.